The subject of this entry is one T cell receptor beta chain. Its antigen is currently unknown. Only in-frame clones appear in the TCRdb table, and some are missing; sequencing was by immunoSEQ multiplex PCR. The table shows under 15,000 clones, with less than 80% occurring only once. This record belongs to a study of regulatory dendritic cells for organ transplantation. Study context: On day 6, the dendritic cells were exposed to LPS.

V lost 5 bases and J lost 6; bases outside the gene matches: 6. CDR1 SGHVS and CDR2 FNYEAQ come from the germline V gene. The CDR3 runs to 14 residues. Sorted T cells were CFSE-labeled and cultured approximately five days with allogeneic regulatory or mature dendritic cells at 1:10. General study results and limits: Memory CD8+ clonal expansion seemed more limited with regulatory than mature dendritic cells.

The rearrangement joins TRBV7-6 to TRBJ2-1; 8 bases map to TRBD2. The clonotype originates from a human donor in good health. The sequencing sample was made of naive CD8+ T cells from blood cultured with dendritic cells. The subset: CD45RA+ naive T cells. DNA for the CDR3: TGTGCCAGCAGCGCATCCGGGGGGGGCAATGAGCAGTTCTTC. Its translation is CASSASGGGNEQFF. The whole variable domain, remainder taken from reference TRBV7-6 and TRBJ2-1, is GAGVSQSPRYKVTKRGQDVALRCDPISGHVSLYWYRQALGQGPEFLTYFNYEAQQDKSGLPNDRFSAERPEGSISTLTIQRTEQRDSAMYRCASSASGGGNEQFFGPGTRLTVL.